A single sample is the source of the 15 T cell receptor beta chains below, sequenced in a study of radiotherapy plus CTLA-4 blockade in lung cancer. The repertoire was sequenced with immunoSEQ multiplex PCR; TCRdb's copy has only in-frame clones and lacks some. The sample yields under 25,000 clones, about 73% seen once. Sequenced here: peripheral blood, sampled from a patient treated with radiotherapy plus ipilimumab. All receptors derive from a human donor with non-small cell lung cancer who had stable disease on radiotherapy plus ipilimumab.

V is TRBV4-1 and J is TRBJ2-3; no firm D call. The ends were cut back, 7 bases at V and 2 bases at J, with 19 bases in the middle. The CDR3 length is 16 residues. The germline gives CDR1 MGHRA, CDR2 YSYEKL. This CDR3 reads CASTPSLKYTTDTQYF. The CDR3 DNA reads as TGCGCCAGCACGCCCTCGTTAAAATACACCACAGATACGCAGTATTTT.

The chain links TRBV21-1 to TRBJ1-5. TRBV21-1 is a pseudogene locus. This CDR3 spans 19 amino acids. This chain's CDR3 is CASRPNYKFRADSNQPQHF. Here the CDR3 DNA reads TGTGCCAGCAGGCCGAATTACAAATTCCGGGCAGATAGCAATCAGCCCCAGCATTTT.

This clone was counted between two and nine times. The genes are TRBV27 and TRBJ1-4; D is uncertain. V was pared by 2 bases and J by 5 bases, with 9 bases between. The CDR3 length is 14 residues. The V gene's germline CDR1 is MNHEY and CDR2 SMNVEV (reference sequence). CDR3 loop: CASSLGWLNEKLFF. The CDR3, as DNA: TGTGCCAGCAGTTTAGGGTGGTTGAATGAAAAACTGTTTTTT.

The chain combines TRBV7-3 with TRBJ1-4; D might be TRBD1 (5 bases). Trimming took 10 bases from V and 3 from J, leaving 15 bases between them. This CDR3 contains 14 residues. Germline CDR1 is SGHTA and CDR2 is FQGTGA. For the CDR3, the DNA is TGTGCCACCTCACCTACGGGGCCTAATGAAAAACTGTTTTTT. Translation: CATSPTGPNEKLFF.

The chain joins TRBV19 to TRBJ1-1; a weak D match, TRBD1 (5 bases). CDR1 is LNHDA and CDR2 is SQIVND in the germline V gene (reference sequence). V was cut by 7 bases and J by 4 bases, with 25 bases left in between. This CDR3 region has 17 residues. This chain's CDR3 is CASTIDRPRGVGTEAFF. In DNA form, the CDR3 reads TGTGCCAGTACAATTGACAGACCCCGAGGGGTGGGCACTGAAGCTTTCTTT.

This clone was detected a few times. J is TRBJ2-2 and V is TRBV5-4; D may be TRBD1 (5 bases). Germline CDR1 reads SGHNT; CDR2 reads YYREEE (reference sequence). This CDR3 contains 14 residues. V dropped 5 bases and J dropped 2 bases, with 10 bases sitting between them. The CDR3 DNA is TGTGCCAGCAGTGTTCAGGGTAACACCGGGGAGCTGTTTTTT. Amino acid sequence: CASSVQGNTGELFF.

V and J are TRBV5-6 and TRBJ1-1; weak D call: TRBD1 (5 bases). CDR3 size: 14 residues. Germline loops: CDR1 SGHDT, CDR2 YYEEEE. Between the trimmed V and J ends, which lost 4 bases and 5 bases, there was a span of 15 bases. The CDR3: CASSDIFGGTEAFF. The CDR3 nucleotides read TGTGCCAGCAGCGATATATTCGGGGGGACTGAAGCTTTCTTT.

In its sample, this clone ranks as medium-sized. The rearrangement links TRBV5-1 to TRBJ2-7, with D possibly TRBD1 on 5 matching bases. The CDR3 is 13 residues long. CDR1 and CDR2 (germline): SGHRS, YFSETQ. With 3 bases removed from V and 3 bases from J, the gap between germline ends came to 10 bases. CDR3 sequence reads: CASSWQGDYEQYF. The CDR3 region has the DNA TGCGCCAGCAGCTGGCAAGGGGACTACGAGCAGTACTTC.

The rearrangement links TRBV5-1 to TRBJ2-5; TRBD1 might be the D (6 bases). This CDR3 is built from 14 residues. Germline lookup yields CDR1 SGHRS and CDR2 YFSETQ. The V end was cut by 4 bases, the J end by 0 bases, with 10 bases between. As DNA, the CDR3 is TGCGCCAGCAGCGGACAGACATACCAAGAGACCCAGTACTTC. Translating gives CASSGQTYQETQYF.

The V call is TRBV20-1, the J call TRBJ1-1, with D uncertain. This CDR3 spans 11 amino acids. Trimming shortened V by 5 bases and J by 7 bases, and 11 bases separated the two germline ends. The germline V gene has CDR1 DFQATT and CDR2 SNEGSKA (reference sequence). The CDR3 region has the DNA TGCAGTGCTGCGAAGCGGGATGAAGCTTTCTTT. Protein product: CSAAKRDEAFF.

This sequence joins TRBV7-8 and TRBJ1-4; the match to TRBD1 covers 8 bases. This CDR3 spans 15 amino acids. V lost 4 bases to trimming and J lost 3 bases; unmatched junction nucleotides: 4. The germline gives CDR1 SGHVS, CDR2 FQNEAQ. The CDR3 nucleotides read TGTGCCAGCAGCTCCCCGACAGGGGCTAATGAAAAACTGTTTTTT. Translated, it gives CASSSPTGANEKLFF.

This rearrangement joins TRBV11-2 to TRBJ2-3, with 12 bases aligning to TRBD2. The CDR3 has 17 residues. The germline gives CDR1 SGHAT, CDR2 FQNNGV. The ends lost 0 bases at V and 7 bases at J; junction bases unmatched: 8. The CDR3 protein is CASSLDGLAGRLNTQYF. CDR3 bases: TGTGCCAGCAGCTTAGACGGACTAGCGGGACGACTGAATACGCAGTATTTT.

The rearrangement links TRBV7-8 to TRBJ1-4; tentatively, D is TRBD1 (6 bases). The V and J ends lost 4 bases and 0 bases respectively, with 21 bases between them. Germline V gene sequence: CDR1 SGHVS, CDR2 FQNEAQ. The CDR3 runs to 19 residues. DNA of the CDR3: TGTGCCAGCAGCTCCTTAATCGACAGGAGGTTCACAACTAATGAAAAACTGTTTTTT. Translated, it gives CASSSLIDRRFTTNEKLFF.

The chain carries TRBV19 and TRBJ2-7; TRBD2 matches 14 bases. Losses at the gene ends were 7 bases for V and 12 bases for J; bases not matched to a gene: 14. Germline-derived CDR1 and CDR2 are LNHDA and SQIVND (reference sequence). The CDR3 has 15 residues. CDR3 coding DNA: TGTGCCAGTAATGCACCGGGACTAGCGGGAGTTGATCTGTACTTC. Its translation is CASNAPGLAGVDLYF.

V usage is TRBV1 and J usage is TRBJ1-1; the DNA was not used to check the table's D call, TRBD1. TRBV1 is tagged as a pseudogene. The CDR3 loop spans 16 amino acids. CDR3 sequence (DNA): TGCACCAGTTCAGTCAATTCCGGGACAGTGAACACTGAAGCTTTCTTT. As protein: CTSSVNSGTVNTEAFF.